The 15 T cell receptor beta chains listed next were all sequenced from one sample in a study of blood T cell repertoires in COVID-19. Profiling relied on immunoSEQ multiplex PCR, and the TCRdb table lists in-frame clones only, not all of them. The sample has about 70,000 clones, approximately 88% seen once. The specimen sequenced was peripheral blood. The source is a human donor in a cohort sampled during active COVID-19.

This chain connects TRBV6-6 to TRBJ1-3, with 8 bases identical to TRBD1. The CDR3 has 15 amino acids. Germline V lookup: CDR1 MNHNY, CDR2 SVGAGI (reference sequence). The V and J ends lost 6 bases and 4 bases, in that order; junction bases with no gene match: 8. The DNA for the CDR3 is TGTGCCAGCAGCCCTATTAGGGACAGGGGAAACACCATATATTTT. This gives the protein CASSPIRDRGNTIYF.

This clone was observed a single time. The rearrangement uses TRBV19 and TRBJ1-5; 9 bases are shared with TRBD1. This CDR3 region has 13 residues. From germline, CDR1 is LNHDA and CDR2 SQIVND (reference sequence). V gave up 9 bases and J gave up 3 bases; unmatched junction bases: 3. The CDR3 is CASGTGLNQPQHF. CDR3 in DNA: TGTGCCAGCGGGACAGGGCTCAATCAGCCCCAGCATTTT.

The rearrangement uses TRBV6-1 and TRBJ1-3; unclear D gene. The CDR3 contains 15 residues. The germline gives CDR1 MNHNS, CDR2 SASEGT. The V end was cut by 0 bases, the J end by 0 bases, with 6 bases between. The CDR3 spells CASSEALGSGNTIYF. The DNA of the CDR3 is TGTGCCAGCAGTGAAGCTCTAGGCTCTGGAAACACCATATATTTT.

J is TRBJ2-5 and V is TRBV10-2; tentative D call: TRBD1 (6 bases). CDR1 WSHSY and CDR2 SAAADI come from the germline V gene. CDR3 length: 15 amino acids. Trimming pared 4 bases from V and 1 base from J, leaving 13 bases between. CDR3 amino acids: CASSVHAGVQETQYF. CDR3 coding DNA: TGCGCCAGCAGTGTCCACGCAGGGGTCCAAGAGACCCAGTACTTC.

CDR3 coding DNA: TGTGCCAGCAGCCAAGCAAGCGGGACAGGACTTAATGAGCAGTTCTTC. This codes for CASSQASGTGLNEQFF. The chain joins TRBV4-2 to TRBJ2-1; a weak D match, TRBD1 (8 bases). The CDR3 totals 16 residues. Germline-derived CDR1 and CDR2 are LGHNA and YNFKEQ. Trimming took 1 base from V and 7 from J, leaving 17 bases between them.

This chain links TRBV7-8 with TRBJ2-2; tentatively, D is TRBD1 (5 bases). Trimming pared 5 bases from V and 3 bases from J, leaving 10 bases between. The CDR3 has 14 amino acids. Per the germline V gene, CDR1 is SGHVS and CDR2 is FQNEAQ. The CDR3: CASSVTDYTGELFF. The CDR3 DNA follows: TGTGCCAGCAGCGTGACAGATTACACCGGGGAGCTGTTTTTT.

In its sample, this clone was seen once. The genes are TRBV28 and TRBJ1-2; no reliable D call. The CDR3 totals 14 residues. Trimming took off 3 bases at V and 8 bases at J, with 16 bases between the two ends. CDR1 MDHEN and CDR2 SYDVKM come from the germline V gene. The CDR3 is CASSFGGGMTGYTF. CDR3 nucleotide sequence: TGTGCCAGCAGTTTCGGCGGCGGAATGACGGGCTACACCTTC.

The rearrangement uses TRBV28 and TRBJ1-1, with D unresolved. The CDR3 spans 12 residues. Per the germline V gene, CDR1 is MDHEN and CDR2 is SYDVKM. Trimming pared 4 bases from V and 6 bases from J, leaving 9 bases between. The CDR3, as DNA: TGTGCCAGCAGTTCATCCCATCCTGAAGCTTTCTTT. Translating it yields CASSSSHPEAFF.

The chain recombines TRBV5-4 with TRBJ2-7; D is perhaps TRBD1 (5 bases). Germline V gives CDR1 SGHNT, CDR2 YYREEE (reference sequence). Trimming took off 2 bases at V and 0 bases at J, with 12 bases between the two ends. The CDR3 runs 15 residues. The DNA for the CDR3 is TGTGCCAGCAGCTTCGATCAGGGCAGCTCCTACGAGCAGTACTTC. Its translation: CASSFDQGSSYEQYF.

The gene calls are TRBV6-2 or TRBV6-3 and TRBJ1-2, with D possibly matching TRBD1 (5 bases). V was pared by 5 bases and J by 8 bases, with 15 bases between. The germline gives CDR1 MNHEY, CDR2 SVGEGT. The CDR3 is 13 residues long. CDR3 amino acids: CASSPQGGGGYTF. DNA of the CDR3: TGTGCCAGCAGTCCCCAGGGAGGAGGAGGCTACACCTTC.

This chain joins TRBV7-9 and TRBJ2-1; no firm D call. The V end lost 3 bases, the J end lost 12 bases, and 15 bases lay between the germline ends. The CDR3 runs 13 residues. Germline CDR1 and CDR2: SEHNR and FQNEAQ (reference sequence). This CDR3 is CASSFELGGSQFF. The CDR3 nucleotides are TGTGCCAGCAGCTTTGAGCTCGGCGGTTCGCAGTTCTTC.

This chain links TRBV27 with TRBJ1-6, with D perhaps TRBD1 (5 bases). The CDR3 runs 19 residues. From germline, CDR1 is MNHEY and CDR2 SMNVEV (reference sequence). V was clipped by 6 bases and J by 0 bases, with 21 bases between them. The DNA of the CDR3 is TGTGCCAGCAGCCCAAGCCTCCGGGACGGGAGCTCCTATAATTCACCCCTCCACTTT. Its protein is CASSPSLRDGSSYNSPLHF.

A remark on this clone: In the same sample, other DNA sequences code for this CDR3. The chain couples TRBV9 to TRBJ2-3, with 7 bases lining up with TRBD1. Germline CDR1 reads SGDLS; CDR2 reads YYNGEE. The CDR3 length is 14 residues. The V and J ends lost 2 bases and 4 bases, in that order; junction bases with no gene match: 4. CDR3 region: CASSVAQGADTQYF. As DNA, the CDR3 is TGTGCCAGCAGCGTCGCGCAGGGGGCAGATACGCAGTATTTT.

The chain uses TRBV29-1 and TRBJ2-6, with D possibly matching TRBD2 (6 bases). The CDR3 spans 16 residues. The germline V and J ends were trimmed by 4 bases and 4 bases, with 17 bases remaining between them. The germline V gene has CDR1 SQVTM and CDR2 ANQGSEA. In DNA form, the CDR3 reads TGCAGCGTTGGTGGAGGGTCTCGACCCGGGGCCAACGTCCTGACTTTC. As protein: CSVGGGSRPGANVLTF.

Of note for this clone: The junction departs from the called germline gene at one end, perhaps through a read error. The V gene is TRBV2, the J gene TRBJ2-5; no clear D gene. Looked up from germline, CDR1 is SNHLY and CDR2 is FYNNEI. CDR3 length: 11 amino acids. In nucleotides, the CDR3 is TGTGCCAGCAGTGTCCTAGAGGCCCAGTACTTC. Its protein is CASSVLEAQYF.